This entry describes one T cell receptor (beta chain). Antigen: not known. Profiling of TCR beta VDJ combinations and CDR3 sequences used genomic DNA as template. TCRdb processed the reads anew with MiXCR; each CDR3 protein has one entry. The table records some 180,000 distinct CDR3 sequences, approximately 45% of them present only once. This sample stems from a study of CD8+CD57+ T cells in acquired aplastic anemia. Points from the study as a whole: Researchers report that some 31 CD8+ CDR3 sequences appeared in both patients and controls.

CDR1 is ENHRY and CDR2 is SYGVKD in the germline V gene. The germline V and J ends were trimmed by 4 bases and 3 bases, with 9 bases remaining between them. There are 13 residues in the CDR3. Sequences were obtained from sorted CD4+, CD8+, or CD8+CD57+ T cells (not recorded which) from PBMCs. The genes are TRBV10-3 and TRBJ1-2, with D perhaps TRBD1 (6 bases). This clonotype originated in a human donor in good health. CDR3 loop: CAISVGQYYGYTF. The DNA of the CDR3 is TGTGCCATCAGTGTAGGACAGTACTATGGCTACACCTTC.